The entry that follows covers one TCR beta chain sequence. Its antigen is not identified. With a far larger clone one base away, a read error is the likely cause. This sample stems from a study of shared clonotypes between healthy human individuals. Investigators spread the genomic DNA of each subset evenly over several immunoSEQ plates. Ten immunoSEQ deep assay plates served to sequence unsorted PBMC DNA. Assay: immunoSEQ multiplex PCR; the TCRdb copy retains only in-frame clones and omits some. Among 530,000 or so clones listed, nearly 80% were seen once. CDR1 and CDR2 (germline): MNHNS, SASEGT. V lost 3 bases and J lost 6, with 15 bases in between. The CDR3 loop spans 15 amino acids. Study conclusions and caveats: Sampling was confined to blood; repertoires within tissues likely differ.

The donors, healthy adults who were HIV-negative, had experienced no recent acute infections or vaccinations. Sequencing input: PBMCs. The source is a woman aged 40 to 50 in good health. Some clones in this sample may be carry-over from other donors' samples. This chain uses TRBV6-1 with TRBJ2-1; D remains ambiguous. CDR3 amino acids: CASSEYGLPLNEQFF. In nucleotides, the CDR3 is TGTGCCAGCAGTGAGTATGGCTTGCCCCTCAATGAGCAGTTCTTC.